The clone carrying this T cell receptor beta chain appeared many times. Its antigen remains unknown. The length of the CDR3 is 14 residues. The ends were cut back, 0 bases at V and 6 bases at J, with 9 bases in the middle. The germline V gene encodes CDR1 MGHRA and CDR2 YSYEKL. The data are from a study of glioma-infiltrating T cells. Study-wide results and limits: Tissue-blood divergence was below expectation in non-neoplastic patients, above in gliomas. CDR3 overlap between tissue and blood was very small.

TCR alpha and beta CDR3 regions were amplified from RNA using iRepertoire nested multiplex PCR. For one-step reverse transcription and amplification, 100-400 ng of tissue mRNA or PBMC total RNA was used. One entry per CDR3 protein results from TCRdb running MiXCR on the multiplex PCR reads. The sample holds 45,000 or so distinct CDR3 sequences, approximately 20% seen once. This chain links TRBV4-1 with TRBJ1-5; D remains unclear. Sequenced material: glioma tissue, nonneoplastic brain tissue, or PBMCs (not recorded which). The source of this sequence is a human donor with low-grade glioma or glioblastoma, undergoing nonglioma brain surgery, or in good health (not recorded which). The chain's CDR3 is CASSQDRQSQPQHF. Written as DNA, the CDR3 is TGCGCCAGCAGCCAAGATCGGCAGTCTCAGCCCCAGCATTTT.